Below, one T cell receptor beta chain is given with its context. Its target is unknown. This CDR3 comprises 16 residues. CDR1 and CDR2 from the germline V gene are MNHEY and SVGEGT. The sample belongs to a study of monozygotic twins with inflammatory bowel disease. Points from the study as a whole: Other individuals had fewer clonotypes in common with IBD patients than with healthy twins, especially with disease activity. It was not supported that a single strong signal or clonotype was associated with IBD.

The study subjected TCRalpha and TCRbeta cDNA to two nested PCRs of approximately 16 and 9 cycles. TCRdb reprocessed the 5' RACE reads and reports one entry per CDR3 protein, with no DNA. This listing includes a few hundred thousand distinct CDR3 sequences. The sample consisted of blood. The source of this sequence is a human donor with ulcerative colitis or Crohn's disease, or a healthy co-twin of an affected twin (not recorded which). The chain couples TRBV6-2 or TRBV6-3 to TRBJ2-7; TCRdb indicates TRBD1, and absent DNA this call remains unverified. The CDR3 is CASSYSPGQISYEQYF.